These T cell receptor beta chains were read from a single sample in a study of early T cells in non-severe SARS-CoV-2 infection. MiXCR, run by TCRdb on the 5' RACE reads, gives a single entry per CDR3 protein. Of about 26,000 distinct CDR3 sequences listed, about 4.8% are singletons. Source material: whole blood. The receptors derive from an adult who was a healthcare worker with PCR-confirmed SARS-CoV-2 infection or an uninfected control (not recorded which). Each CDR3 is given with its conserved first and last residue. The D gene is left open where the match is weak. Only part of the rows carry a size: once, few, many, or a class if the clone is expanded.

d_call: TRBD1; j_call: TRBJ2-7; v_call: TRBV5-1; clone_size: many; cdr3_nt: TGCGCCAGCAGCTTGGAAGTTGAGGACAGGTCCTCCTACGAGCAGTACTTC; cdr3_aa: CASSLEVEDRSSYEQYF
d_call: TRBD2; j_call: TRBJ2-3; v_call: TRBV12-3/TRBV12-4; clone_size: many; cdr3_nt: TGTGCCAGCACCTGGGGGGGGGCAGATACGCAGTATTTT; cdr3_aa: CASTWGGADTQYF
d_call: NA; j_call: TRBJ1-1; v_call: TRBV2; clone_size: NA; cdr3_nt: TGTGCCAGCAGTGATTCTGTCCCAGGTTGGACTGAAGCTTTCTTT; cdr3_aa: CASSDSVPGWTEAFF
d_call: TRBD2; j_call: TRBJ2-5; v_call: TRBV5-5; clone_size: many; cdr3_nt: TGTGCCAGCAGCAAGATAGGACTAGCGGGGGGCCCTAACCAAGAGACCCAGTACTTC; cdr3_aa: CASSKIGLAGGPNQETQYF
d_call: NA; j_call: TRBJ1-1; v_call: TRBV7-6; clone_size: many; cdr3_nt: TGTGCCAGCAGCTTAGGTTCAGGGGCAAGGGGAACTGAAGCTTTCTTT; cdr3_aa: CASSLGSGARGTEAFF
d_call: TRBD2; j_call: TRBJ2-1; v_call: TRBV12-3/TRBV12-4; clone_size: many; cdr3_nt: TGTGCCAGCAGTACTAGACTAGCTGACAATGAGCAGTTCTTC; cdr3_aa: CASSTRLADNEQFF
d_call: TRBD1; j_call: TRBJ1-4; v_call: TRBV20-1; clone_size: many; cdr3_nt: TGCAGTGCTTCGGACAGGGCGGGTGAAAAACTGTTTTTT; cdr3_aa: CSASDRAGEKLFF
d_call: TRBD1; j_call: TRBJ2-5; v_call: TRBV4-3; clone_size: NA; cdr3_nt: TGCGCCAGCAGCCAAGATATCGGCAGGGGGTCCGAGACCCAGTACTTC; cdr3_aa: CASSQDIGRGSETQYF
d_call: NA; j_call: TRBJ1-5; v_call: TRBV7-9; clone_size: many; cdr3_nt: TGTGCCAGCAGCTGGCAGGGTAGCAATCAGCCCCAGCATTTT; cdr3_aa: CASSWQGSNQPQHF
d_call: TRBD2; j_call: TRBJ2-3; v_call: TRBV20-1; clone_size: medium-sized; cdr3_nt: TGCAGTGCTAGAGAGCTCGCGGGGGGGCGTGATACGCAGTATTTT; cdr3_aa: CSARELAGGRDTQYF
d_call: NA; j_call: TRBJ2-1; v_call: TRBV4-3; clone_size: many; cdr3_nt: TGCGCCAGCAGCCAAGCTTTAACAGGCGGCTCCTACAATGAGCAGTTCTTC; cdr3_aa: CASSQALTGGSYNEQFF
d_call: NA; j_call: TRBJ2-3; v_call: TRBV29-1; clone_size: many; cdr3_nt: TGCAGCGTTGATTTGGGGACAGATACGCAGTATTTT; cdr3_aa: CSVDLGTDTQYF
d_call: NA; j_call: TRBJ1-5; v_call: TRBV2; clone_size: many; cdr3_nt: TGTGCCAGCAACAGGGACCATAGCAATCAGCCCCAGCATTTT; cdr3_aa: CASNRDHSNQPQHF
d_call: TRBD2; j_call: TRBJ2-5; v_call: TRBV30; clone_size: many; cdr3_nt: TGTGCCTGGAGCCGGGGACTAGCGGGGGAGACCCAGTACTTC; cdr3_aa: CAWSRGLAGETQYF
d_call: NA; j_call: TRBJ2-5; v_call: TRBV19; clone_size: many; cdr3_nt: TGTGCCAGTAGTCAACGCCAAGAGACCCAGTACTTC; cdr3_aa: CASSQRQETQYF
d_call: TRBD2; j_call: TRBJ2-1; v_call: TRBV14; clone_size: many; cdr3_nt: TGTGCCAGCAGCCAGGATGCGGGACTAGACTACAATGAGCAGTTCTTC; cdr3_aa: CASSQDAGLDYNEQFF
d_call: NA; j_call: TRBJ1-1; v_call: TRBV25-1; clone_size: few; cdr3_nt: TGTGCCAGCAGTGAATATGTGGGGATGAACACTGAAGCTTTCTTT; cdr3_aa: CASSEYVGMNTEAFF
d_call: NA; j_call: TRBJ1-1; v_call: TRBV10-1; clone_size: medium-sized; cdr3_nt: TGCGCCAGCAGTAGACAGATGAACACTGAAGCTTTCTTT; cdr3_aa: CASSRQMNTEAFF
d_call: TRBD2; j_call: TRBJ2-5; v_call: TRBV5-1; clone_size: many; cdr3_nt: TGCGCCAGCAGCTTGACAACCGGACTAGCGGGACAAGAGACCCAGTACTTC; cdr3_aa: CASSLTTGLAGQETQYF
d_call: NA; j_call: TRBJ1-5; v_call: TRBV12-3/TRBV12-4; clone_size: many; cdr3_nt: TGTGCCAGCAGGCCGACCCTACAGAGGTTTTTTAGCTTTAGCAATCAGCCCCAGCATTTT; cdr3_aa: CASRPTLQRFFSFSNQPQHF
d_call: NA; j_call: TRBJ2-5; v_call: TRBV20-1; clone_size: many; cdr3_nt: TGCAGTGCTAGAGCTCCCGAATCTAGGCTGGAGACCCAGTACTTC; cdr3_aa: CSARAPESRLETQYF
d_call: NA; j_call: TRBJ2-5; v_call: TRBV29-1; clone_size: many; cdr3_nt: TGCAGCGTTTTGGGGGGCGGAACGGACGAAGAGACCCAGTACTTC; cdr3_aa: CSVLGGGTDEETQYF
d_call: NA; j_call: TRBJ2-1; v_call: TRBV7-9; clone_size: many; cdr3_nt: TGTGCCAGCGGACTGGGGGTTTTTGATGAGCAGTTCTTC; cdr3_aa: CASGLGVFDEQFF
d_call: NA; j_call: TRBJ2-5; v_call: TRBV7-9; clone_size: many; cdr3_nt: TGTGCCAGCAGGCAGGGCGGGGAGACCCAGTACTTC; cdr3_aa: CASRQGGETQYF
d_call: NA; j_call: TRBJ1-4; v_call: TRBV3-1; clone_size: many; cdr3_nt: TGTGCCAGCAGCCAAGTGTTAGCCTTCAATGAAAAACTGTTTTTT; cdr3_aa: CASSQVLAFNEKLFF
d_call: NA; j_call: TRBJ1-2; v_call: TRBV27; clone_size: NA; cdr3_nt: TGTGCCAGCAGTTTAAGGGTTGGCTATGGCTACACCTTC; cdr3_aa: CASSLRVGYGYTF
d_call: TRBD1; j_call: TRBJ1-2; v_call: TRBV24-1; clone_size: many; cdr3_nt: TGTGCCACCAGTGAACCGGGACAGGGATTCTATGGCTACACCTTC; cdr3_aa: CATSEPGQGFYGYTF
d_call: NA; j_call: TRBJ2-5; v_call: TRBV3-1; clone_size: many; cdr3_nt: TGTGCCAGCAGCCAGTGGTCCCAAGAGACCCAGTACTTC; cdr3_aa: CASSQWSQETQYF
d_call: TRBD2; j_call: TRBJ2-3; v_call: TRBV7-6; clone_size: many; cdr3_nt: TGTGCCAGCAGCTCTTCTAGCGGGGGGGGCACAGATACGCAGTATTTT; cdr3_aa: CASSSSSGGGTDTQYF
d_call: TRBD2; j_call: TRBJ2-1; v_call: TRBV20-1; clone_size: few; cdr3_nt: TGCAGACTCTTAGCGGGGGGGATTGAGCAGTTCTTC; cdr3_aa: CRLLAGGIEQFF
d_call: NA; j_call: TRBJ2-2; v_call: TRBV27; clone_size: many; cdr3_nt: TGTGGCAGAGAGGCAGGGGACACCGGGGAGCTGTTTTTT; cdr3_aa: CGREAGDTGELFF
d_call: NA; j_call: TRBJ1-1; v_call: TRBV6-1; clone_size: few; cdr3_nt: TGTGCCAGCAGTGAATGGGGGGGAGTTGATGAAGCTTTCTTT; cdr3_aa: CASSEWGGVDEAFF
d_call: NA; j_call: TRBJ1-1; v_call: TRBV20-1; clone_size: many; cdr3_nt: TGCAGTGCTAGCGGGCGGACCTTTTATGAAGCTTTCTTT; cdr3_aa: CSASGRTFYEAFF
d_call: NA; j_call: TRBJ1-5; v_call: TRBV12-3/TRBV12-4; clone_size: many; cdr3_nt: TGTGCCAGCAGCTTCGCGTCCAGCAATCAGCCCCAGCATTTT; cdr3_aa: CASSFASSNQPQHF
d_call: NA; j_call: TRBJ2-1; v_call: TRBV5-4; clone_size: many; cdr3_nt: TGTGCCAGCAGCTTGGACTCATACTCCTACAATGAGCAGTTCTTC; cdr3_aa: CASSLDSYSYNEQFF
d_call: TRBD2; j_call: TRBJ2-1; v_call: TRBV4-3; clone_size: many; cdr3_nt: TGCGCCAGCAGCCCCGGGACTAGCGGGGGATCTGAGAATGAGCAGTTCTTC; cdr3_aa: CASSPGTSGGSENEQFF
d_call: NA; j_call: TRBJ2-1; v_call: TRBV15; clone_size: many; cdr3_nt: TGTGCCACCAGTCTTTATGGCAATGAGCAGTTCTTC; cdr3_aa: CATSLYGNEQFF
d_call: NA; j_call: TRBJ2-1; v_call: TRBV10-1; clone_size: many; cdr3_nt: TGCGCCAGCAGTGAGTCGACAGCCCTTGAGCAGTTCTTC; cdr3_aa: CASSESTALEQFF
d_call: TRBD1; j_call: TRBJ1-2; v_call: TRBV19; clone_size: many; cdr3_nt: TGTGCCAGTAGTATGGGACAGGGGACCTATGGCTACACCTTC; cdr3_aa: CASSMGQGTYGYTF
d_call: NA; j_call: TRBJ2-3; v_call: TRBV7-3; clone_size: many; cdr3_nt: TGTGCCAGCAGCGCCCAGGGACGAGATACGCAGTATTTT; cdr3_aa: CASSAQGRDTQYF
d_call: NA; j_call: TRBJ1-1; v_call: TRBV5-1; clone_size: many; cdr3_nt: TGCGCCAGCAGCTCGTATCAGGGGCGTAGGGACACTGAAGCTTTCTTT; cdr3_aa: CASSSYQGRRDTEAFF
d_call: TRBD2; j_call: TRBJ2-3; v_call: TRBV9; clone_size: many; cdr3_nt: TGTGCCAGCAGCGTAGAGTCTAGCGGTGATACGCAGTATTTT; cdr3_aa: CASSVESSGDTQYF
d_call: NA; j_call: TRBJ2-7; v_call: TRBV11-2; clone_size: NA; cdr3_nt: TGTGCCAGCAGCTTAGGATTCGACCCAACCTACGAGCAGTACTTC; cdr3_aa: CASSLGFDPTYEQYF
d_call: NA; j_call: TRBJ2-5; v_call: TRBV9; clone_size: many; cdr3_nt: TGTGCCAGCGGGGGGGCGGAAGAGACCCAGTACTTC; cdr3_aa: CASGGAEETQYF
d_call: NA; j_call: TRBJ1-5; v_call: TRBV19; clone_size: many; cdr3_nt: TGTGCCAGTAGTATAGATCAAACAGGTCAGCCCCAGCATTTT; cdr3_aa: CASSIDQTGQPQHF
d_call: NA; j_call: TRBJ1-1; v_call: TRBV12-3/TRBV12-4; clone_size: many; cdr3_nt: TGTGCCAGCAGTTCTCCGTCGCAGAACACTGAAGCTTTCTTT; cdr3_aa: CASSSPSQNTEAFF
d_call: TRBD1; j_call: TRBJ2-3; v_call: TRBV15; clone_size: many; cdr3_nt: TGTGCCACCAGTTCGGACAGGGGGCGTGCGGATACGCAGTATTTT; cdr3_aa: CATSSDRGRADTQYF
d_call: NA; j_call: TRBJ1-1; v_call: TRBV4-1; clone_size: many; cdr3_nt: TGCGCCAGCAGCCACCAGGGAGAAACTGAAGCTTTCTTT; cdr3_aa: CASSHQGETEAFF
d_call: NA; j_call: TRBJ2-5; v_call: TRBV7-9; clone_size: many; cdr3_nt: TGTGCCAGCAGCTCCCGGGAGATTCGAGAGACCCAGTACTTC; cdr3_aa: CASSSREIRETQYF
d_call: NA; j_call: TRBJ2-1; v_call: TRBV5-5; clone_size: many; cdr3_nt: TGTGCCAGCAGCTTAGGAGGGCGAAACTACAATGAGCAGTTCTTC; cdr3_aa: CASSLGGRNYNEQFF
d_call: NA; j_call: TRBJ2-6; v_call: TRBV25-1; clone_size: many; cdr3_nt: TGTGCCAGCACCTTCACTGGGGCCAACGTCCTGACTTTC; cdr3_aa: CASTFTGANVLTF
d_call: NA; j_call: TRBJ2-3; v_call: TRBV14; clone_size: many; cdr3_nt: TGTGCCAGCAGCCAGACTAGTTCAGATACGCAGTATTTT; cdr3_aa: CASSQTSSDTQYF
d_call: NA; j_call: TRBJ2-3; v_call: TRBV20-1; clone_size: many; cdr3_nt: TGCAGTGCTAATCTGGGCGATACGCAGTATTTT; cdr3_aa: CSANLGDTQYF
d_call: NA; j_call: TRBJ1-5; v_call: TRBV7-2; clone_size: many; cdr3_nt: TGTGCCAGCAGCTTAGGGCAGCACAATCAGCCCCAGCATTTT; cdr3_aa: CASSLGQHNQPQHF
d_call: TRBD1; j_call: TRBJ2-7; v_call: TRBV25-1; clone_size: many; cdr3_nt: TGTGCCAGCAGTGAACAGGGGGCTTACGAGCAGTACTTC; cdr3_aa: CASSEQGAYEQYF
d_call: NA; j_call: TRBJ2-7; v_call: TRBV6-1; clone_size: many; cdr3_nt: TGTGCCAGCAGTGAAGCTGGGGACAACTCCTACGAGCAGTACTTC; cdr3_aa: CASSEAGDNSYEQYF
d_call: TRBD2; j_call: TRBJ2-5; v_call: TRBV7-2; clone_size: NA; cdr3_nt: TGTGCCAGCAGCTTAGCGCTGCGGGGGGGCGGAGAGACCCAGTACTTC; cdr3_aa: CASSLALRGGGETQYF